This entry concerns a single T cell receptor (beta chain). The antigen remains undetermined. Deletions cut 6 bases from V and 7 bases from J, with 21 bases between. Germline loops: CDR1 SGHTA, CDR2 FQGNSA. This CDR3 region has 16 residues. TCRdb ran MiXCR on the 5' RACE reads and lists one entry per CDR3 protein. The table includes 200,000 to 250,000 distinct CDR3 sequences, about 9.2% detected once. The data are from a study of T-cell memory formation after mild COVID-19. General observations from the study: A second wave of clones peaked on day 37, and their SARS-CoV-2 specificity went unconfirmed. Balance between CD4 and CD8 was seen in clones contracting day 15 to 85, and a CD4+ lean was seen in later expanders. Contracting CD4+ clones lay largely in CM and EM, with CD8+ ones residing in EMRA.

Material: PBMCs or a T cell subset sorted from them (not recorded which). The V gene is TRBV7-2, the J gene TRBJ1-4; D ambiguous. The source of this sequence is a man between 18 and 29 years old who had mild COVID-19 (a few samples of this study predate the infection). Cell type and time point are not known. The CDR3 spells CASSHRGEGSPEKLFF. The CDR3 coding sequence is TGTGCCAGCAGTCATCGTGGGGAGGGAAGCCCTGAAAAACTGTTTTTT.